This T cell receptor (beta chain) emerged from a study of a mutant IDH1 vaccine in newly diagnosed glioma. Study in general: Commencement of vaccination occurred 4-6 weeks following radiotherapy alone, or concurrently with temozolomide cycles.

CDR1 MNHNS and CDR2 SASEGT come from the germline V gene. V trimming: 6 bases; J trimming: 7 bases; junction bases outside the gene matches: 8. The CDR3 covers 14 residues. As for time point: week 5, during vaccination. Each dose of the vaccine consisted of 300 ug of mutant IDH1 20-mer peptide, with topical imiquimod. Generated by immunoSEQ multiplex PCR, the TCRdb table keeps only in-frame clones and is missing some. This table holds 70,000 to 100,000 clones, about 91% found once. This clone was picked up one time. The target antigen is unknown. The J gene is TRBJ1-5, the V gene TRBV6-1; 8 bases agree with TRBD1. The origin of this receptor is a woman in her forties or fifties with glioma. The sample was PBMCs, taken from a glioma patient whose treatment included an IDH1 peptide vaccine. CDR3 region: CASRDGQGIQPQHF. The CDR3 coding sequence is TGTGCCAGCAGGGATGGACAGGGCATCCAGCCCCAGCATTTT.